Sequencing of this T cell receptor (beta chain) was carried out in a study of T cells of healthy individuals. This clonotype turned up a few times. Unmatched junction bases numbered 8, after V lost 5 bases and J lost 6 bases. From germline, CDR1 is DFQATT and CDR2 SNEGSKA (reference sequence). This CDR3 region has 14 residues. TCRdb called the 5' RACE reads again in MiXCR, with one record for every CDR3 protein. Altogether about 96,000 distinct CDR3 sequences are present, 17% being singletons, with the ten largest covering 6.2%. This TCR was sampled from a human donor in good health. This chain uses TRBV20-1 with TRBJ1-5; 9 bases line up with TRBD1. The CDR3: CSAVRTGASQPQHF. The CDR3 coding sequence is TGCAGTGCTGTCCGGACAGGGGCTTCTCAGCCCCAGCATTTT.